The text below deals with one T cell receptor (beta chain). Its specificity is not known. Template switching added a universal primer site, and cDNA bore unique molecular identifiers. TCRdb re-called the 5' RACE reads with MiXCR, one entry per CDR3 protein. Here the sample spans 450,000 to 600,000 distinct CDR3 sequences, about a fifth being singletons. Healthy Caucasian donors formed the entire cohort. The sample comes from a study of identical twins. General study points: Zero-insertion analyses might be partly confounded by invariant T cells like MAIT and iNKT.

From germline, CDR1 is MNHEY and CDR2 SMNVEV (reference sequence). V was pared by 10 bases and J by 2 bases, with 13 bases between. CDR3 length: 13 amino acids. In addition, the sample was reused for a study of yellow fever vaccine responses in identical twins.

The V call is TRBV27, the J call TRBJ2-3; D gene unclear. Sequencing was performed on CD4+ T cells sorted from blood. This receptor was identified in a young woman in good health. CDR3 bases: TGTGCCACCCGACCCGAGCCCACAGATACGCAGTATTTT. It translates to CATRPEPTDTQYF.